Below are 5 T cell receptor beta chains sequenced from a single sample in a study of regulatory T cells in long-lasting Graves disease. The time point was: newly diagnosed GD, antithyroid drugs for less than 3 months. The TCR library used RNA extracted from PBMCs. Building the TCR beta libraries relied on iRepertoire HTBI primers, and CDR3 regions underwent Arm-PCR. TCRdb processed the multiplex PCR reads anew with MiXCR; each CDR3 protein has one entry. The sample shows roughly 420,000 distinct CDR3 sequences, about a sixth of them seen only once. Here the sequenced sample was peripheral blood mononuclear cells (PBMCs), taken at new diagnosis, from a patient treated with antithyroid drugs. The origin of the receptors is a female donor with Graves disease.

This sequence joins TRBV20-1 and TRBJ2-1; a weak D match, TRBD2 (5 bases). Between the trimmed V and J ends, which lost 6 bases and 4 bases, there was a span of 25 bases. This CDR3 contains 17 residues. In germline, CDR1 is DFQATT, CDR2 SNEGSKA (reference sequence). The CDR3 DNA sequence: TGCAGTGCGAATTATTTCTTAGTGGGAGACCTTTACAATGAGCAGTTCTTC. This gives the protein CSANYFLVGDLYNEQFF.

This clonotype was picked up many times. J is TRBJ1-4 and V is TRBV9; TRBD1 agrees at 7 bases. Looked up from germline, CDR1 is SGDLS and CDR2 is YYNGEE. V was clipped by 0 bases and J by 4 bases; unmatched bases: 6. The CDR3 spans 16 residues. CDR3 bases: TGTGCCAGCAGCGTAGCTTGGGGACAGTTTAATGAAAAACTGTTTTTT. Its protein is CASSVAWGQFNEKLFF.

This chain links TRBV29-1 with TRBJ1-2; D not resolved. Germline V CDR1 and CDR2: SQVTM, ANQGSEA. CDR3 length equals 15 residues. V lost 3 bases to trimming and J lost 2 bases, with 16 bases between them. CDR3: CSVEGPPSLNYGYTF. For the CDR3, the DNA is TGCAGCGTTGAGGGTCCCCCATCCCTCAACTATGGCTACACCTTC.

This clonotype has ten or more counts. This chain joins TRBV11-2 and TRBJ2-7, with D perhaps TRBD1 or TRBD2 (5 bases each). The CDR3 totals 15 residues. The germline gives CDR1 SGHAT, CDR2 FQNNGV. V was trimmed by 6 bases and J by 2 bases, leaving 17 bases between them. The CDR3 nucleotides are TGTGCCAGCAGGTCGCTGGGGGTAGAAGCCTACGAGCAGTACTTC. Amino acid sequence: CASRSLGVEAYEQYF.

This clonotype was seen many times. The chain combines TRBV12-3 or TRBV12-4 with TRBJ2-6, with D possibly being TRBD1 or TRBD2 (5 bases each). The CDR3 has 16 residues. V was pared by 3 bases and J by 4 bases, with 13 bases between. CDR3 coding DNA: TGTGCCAGCAGTTTGGGGACCTCGGGGGGGGCCAACGTCCTGACTTTC. It specifies CASSLGTSGGANVLTF.